These 23 T cell receptor beta chains share one sample of origin, sequenced in a study of blood T cells in healthy people across ages. Primers used in a second PCR of about 7 to 11 cycles were a sample-barcoded 5' primer and a J-beta primer mix. MiXCR, run by TCRdb on the 5' RACE reads, gives a single entry per CDR3 protein. Among hundreds of thousands of distinct CDR3 sequences listed, approximately 40% were seen once. The source material was blood. The receptors were sampled from a man older than 75 in good health.

This clonotype showed up just a few times. This chain links TRBV20-1 with TRBJ2-7; no definite D call. CDR1 DFQATT and CDR2 SNEGSKA come from the germline V gene (reference sequence). There are 16 residues in the CDR3. V was cut by 4 bases and J by 1 base, with 20 bases left in between. CDR3 sequence reads: CSAKPELRVLSYEQYF. For the CDR3, the DNA is TGCAGTGCTAAACCCGAGCTGCGCGTTCTTTCCTACGAGCAGTACTTC.

This clonotype was observed at least ten times. The rearrangement links TRBV6-2 or TRBV6-3 to TRBJ2-7; TRBD1 agrees at 7 bases. The CDR3 is 14 amino acids. Germline trimming cut 5 bases from V and 7 bases from J; bases unmatched to any gene: 11. The germline gives CDR1 MNHEY, CDR2 SVGEGT. CDR3 sequence reads: CASSRPGQFSEQYF. The CDR3 DNA is TGTGCCAGCAGTCGACCGGGACAGTTCTCTGAGCAGTACTTC.

The chain uses TRBV12-3 or TRBV12-4 and TRBJ2-2; D is unclear. Trimming pared 1 base from V and 3 bases from J, leaving 0 bases between. This CDR3 contains 12 residues. In nucleotides, the CDR3 is TGTGCCAGCAGTTTAGACACCGGGGAGCTGTTTTTT. Residues: CASSLDTGELFF.

The table lists this clonotype with a few counts. The rearrangement links TRBV7-8 to TRBJ2-3; 7 nucleotides line up with TRBD2. CDR1 and CDR2 from the germline V gene are SGHVS and FQNEAQ. CDR3 length: 16 residues. V gave up 4 bases and J gave up 2 bases; unmatched junction bases: 9. Here the CDR3 reads CASSSEGAGYTDTQYF. In DNA form, the CDR3 reads TGTGCCAGCAGCTCCGAAGGAGCGGGGTACACAGATACGCAGTATTTT.

The chain carries TRBV6-2 or TRBV6-3 and TRBJ2-1, with 7 bases that match TRBD1. The CDR3 totals 14 residues. Trimming removed 2 bases from V and 9 bases from J; junction bases left unmatched: 7. Looked up from germline, CDR1 is MNHEY and CDR2 is SVGEGT. The CDR3 loop is CASSYRGQGREQFF. CDR3 in DNA: TGTGCCAGCAGTTACAGGGGGCAGGGGCGTGAGCAGTTCTTC.

This clonotype occurred many times. This chain uses TRBV4-2 with TRBJ2-3; 7 bases fit TRBD1. CDR3 length: 18 residues. Germline values: CDR1 LGHNA, CDR2 YNFKEQ. V lost 8 bases, J lost 0 bases, and 17 bases stayed unmatched. The CDR3 region is CASRGEPGQALSTDTQYF. The CDR3 DNA is TGTGCCAGCCGAGGGGAGCCCGGACAGGCCTTAAGCACAGATACGCAGTATTTT.

A remark on this clonotype: A much larger clonotype is one base distant, so this may be a read error. The V gene is TRBV4-2, the J gene TRBJ1-2; possibly TRBD1 for D (5 bases). This CDR3 is built from 16 residues. The V gene's germline CDR1 is LGHNA and CDR2 YNFKEQ. The CDR3 nucleotides read TGTGCCAGCAGCCAAGTAGGGACGGGCGGGAACTATGACTACACCTTC. It codes for CASSQVGTGGNYDYTF.

The genes are TRBV13 and TRBJ1-6; possibly TRBD1 for D (6 bases). The germline CDR1 and CDR2 sequences are PRHDT and FYEKMQ (reference sequence). V lost 4 bases, J lost 9 bases, and 10 bases lay in between. There are 13 residues in the CDR3. Here the CDR3 reads CASSSNRVSPLHF. CDR3 bases: TGTGCCAGCAGCTCAAACAGGGTTTCACCCCTCCACTTT.

About this clonotype: Being one base from a much bigger clone, this may be a read error. The genes are TRBV7-2 and TRBJ2-1, with a weak D call TRBD2 (6 bases). Looked up from germline, CDR1 is SGHTA and CDR2 is FQGNSA. The CDR3 loop spans 13 amino acids. Trimming took off 8 bases at V and 3 bases at J, with 11 bases between the two ends. CDR3 coding DNA: TGTGCCAGCCGGGGGAGCTTCTACAATGAGCAGTTCTTC. Its translation: CASRGSFYNEQFF.

The genes are TRBV6-2 or TRBV6-3 and TRBJ2-1; 13 positions match TRBD2. There are 14 residues in the CDR3. The trim removed 0 bases at V and 11 bases at J, leaving 1 base unmatched. Germline-derived CDR1 and CDR2 are MNHEY and SVGEGT. CDR3 residues: CASSYSGLAGQQFF. DNA of the CDR3: TGTGCCAGCAGTTACTCGGGACTAGCGGGGCAGCAGTTCTTC.

The genes are TRBV6-5 and TRBJ2-7; a weak D match, TRBD2 (6 bases). Germline CDR1 MNHEY, CDR2 SVGAGI. V was clipped by 0 bases and J by 2 bases, with 11 bases between them. The CDR3 spans 15 residues. The CDR3 DNA reads as TGTGCCAGCAGTTACTCGAGGTCGGGGGCCTACGAGCAGTACTTC. Translating it yields CASSYSRSGAYEQYF.

This clonotype showed up just a few times. The chain carries TRBV6-2 or TRBV6-3 and TRBJ1-1; 11 nucleotides align to TRBD1. Trimming at V came to 2 bases and at J to 4 bases, leaving 3 bases not matched to a gene. Germline V gives CDR1 MNHEY, CDR2 SVGEGT. This CDR3 comprises 15 residues. The CDR3 DNA follows: TGTGCCAGCAGTTACGTTGGACAGGGGGCCACTGAAGCTTTCTTT. It translates to CASSYVGQGATEAFF.

The chain joins TRBV5-1 to TRBJ2-4; TRBD1 matches at 8 bases. In germline, CDR1 is SGHRS, CDR2 YFSETQ. The CDR3 extends over 14 amino acids. V was pared by 2 bases and J by 13 bases, with 11 bases of the junction left unmatched. CDR3 sequence reads: CASSLWTGFEEQYF. CDR3 in DNA: TGCGCCAGCAGCTTATGGACAGGGTTCGAGGAGCAGTACTTC.

This chain uses TRBV20-1 with TRBJ2-7; D is unclear. V lost 1 base and J 0 bases, leaving 7 bases between the germline ends. Germline-derived CDR1 and CDR2 are DFQATT and SNEGSKA (reference sequence). The CDR3 is 13 amino acids. The CDR3 sequence: CSARVSYSYEQYF. In DNA, the CDR3 is TGCAGTGCTAGAGTTAGTTACTCCTACGAGCAGTACTTC.

The CDR3, as DNA: TGCGCCAGCAGCCAAGGGCGGTTAGGGGCAGAGACCCAGTTCTTC. It is translated as CASSQGRLGAETQFF. The chain combines TRBV4-3 with TRBJ2-1; a weak D match, TRBD1 (5 bases). Germline values: CDR1 LGHNA, CDR2 YSLEER. CDR3 length: 15 amino acids. Between the trimmed V and J ends, which lost 1 base and 13 bases, there was a span of 20 bases.

There are a few counts of this clonotype. The V call is TRBV21-1, the J call TRBJ1-4. TRBV21-1 is marked as a pseudogene. The CDR3 has 15 residues. CDR3: CAREQSGLLDEKLFF. The CDR3 region has the DNA TGTGCCAGGGAGCAATCGGGACTTCTGGATGAAAAACTGTTTTTT.

The gene calls are TRBV30 and TRBJ2-1; 8 bases align to TRBD2. The CDR3 runs 15 residues. The V gene end was trimmed by 2 bases and the J gene end by 7 bases; junction bases not matched to a gene: 10. The germline V gene has CDR1 GTSNPN and CDR2 SVGIG (reference sequence). CDR3 coding DNA: TGTGCCTGGAGTTTCGGGGGGGGCACTTGGAATGAGCAGTTCTTC. Translating it yields CAWSFGGGTWNEQFF.

This clonotype came up a few times. This chain connects TRBV29-1 to TRBJ2-5; 7 nucleotides line up with TRBD1. This CDR3 spans 12 amino acids. With 8 bases clipped from V and 4 bases from J, the junction kept 7 bases outside the gene matches. Per germline, CDR1 SQVTM and CDR2 ANQGSEA. CDR3 DNA: TGCAGCCTCCGACAGGGAAGAGAGACCCAGTACTTC. As protein: CSLRQGRETQYF.

The chain employs TRBV6-5 and TRBJ2-7; tentative D call: TRBD2 (6 bases). Germline CDR1 is MNHEY and CDR2 is SVGAGI. The CDR3 contains 16 residues. V was pared by 2 bases and J by 2 bases, with 16 bases between. The CDR3: CASSYLRRRGPYEQYF. The CDR3, as DNA: TGTGCCAGCAGTTACCTAAGGCGGAGGGGTCCCTACGAGCAGTACTTC.

This clonotype was counted between two and nine times. The rearrangement uses TRBV6-5 and TRBJ2-7, with TRBD2 identical over 7 bases. The V and J ends lost 0 bases and 7 bases, in that order; junction bases with no gene match: 15. This CDR3 contains 17 residues. The germline V gene has CDR1 MNHEY and CDR2 SVGAGI. The CDR3 nucleotides read TGTGCCAGCAGTTACTCGACAAGGGACTACCGGCCGGATGAGCAGTACTTC. Translation: CASSYSTRDYRPDEQYF.

The chain couples TRBV11-2 to TRBJ2-1, with TRBD2 as a possible D gene (5 bases). The CDR3 length is 14 residues. V lost 1 base and J lost 10, with 14 bases in between. Germline V CDR1 and CDR2: SGHAT, FQNNGV. Here the CDR3 reads CASSLALEVGEQFF. DNA of the CDR3: TGTGCCAGCAGCTTAGCATTGGAGGTTGGGGAGCAGTTCTTC.

The rearrangement joins TRBV6-1 to TRBJ2-4; 10 nucleotides agree with TRBD1. Losses at the gene ends were 7 bases for V and 3 bases for J; bases not matched to a gene: 6. This CDR3 contains 15 residues. Germline loops: CDR1 MNHNS, CDR2 SASEGT. The CDR3 nucleotides read TGTGCCAGCAATAGACAGGGGGCCGACAAAAACATTCAGTACTTC. It specifies CASNRQGADKNIQYF.

The chain recombines TRBV28 with TRBJ1-2; D uncertain. Per germline, CDR1 MDHEN and CDR2 SYDVKM. Trimming took off 3 bases at V and 8 bases at J, with 13 bases between the two ends. The CDR3 sequence is 13 residues long. CDR3 DNA sequence: TGTGCCAGCAGTTTCGCAGCGCCTGAGGGCTACACCTTC. Translated: CASSFAAPEGYTF.